The 6 T cell receptor beta chains in this list originate from one sample, sequenced in a study of shared clonotypes between healthy human individuals. Measured with immunoSEQ multiplex PCR; TCRdb has only the in-frame clones, and not every one. This repertoire shows over a million clones, about 80% found once; its top ten account for around 0.6%. The specimen was memory CD4+ T cells from PBMCs. Subset meaning: CD45RA-negative fraction. The receptors derive from a man aged 18 to 29 in good health. Some clones in this sample may be carry-over from other donors' samples.

Only one count was recorded for this clone. A read error is likely here: a far larger clone is one base away. The J gene is TRBJ1-1, the V gene TRBV6-5; no clear D gene. CDR3 length: 14 residues. The V gene lost 5 bases and the J gene lost 1 base, with 11 bases spanning the gap. CDR1 and CDR2 from the germline V gene are MNHEY and SVGAGI. This CDR3 is CASSPPSWNTEAFF. In DNA form, the CDR3 reads TGTGCCAGCAGTCCCCCTTCATGGAACACTGAAGCTTTCTTT.

The chain combines TRBV7-3 with TRBJ1-2; TRBD1 matches 7 bases. The CDR3 has 14 residues. Germline CDR1 is SGHTA and CDR2 is FQGTGA. V dropped 3 bases and J dropped 5; count of bases not matched to a gene: 6. DNA of the CDR3: TGTGCCAGCAGCTTGACAGGGTCTGGGTATGGCTACACCTTC. Translating it yields CASSLTGSGYGYTF.

J is TRBJ2-6 and V is TRBV28; 7 bases fit TRBD1. This CDR3 spans 16 amino acids. Germline V lookup: CDR1 MDHEN, CDR2 SYDVKM. V gave up 6 bases and J gave up 1 base; unmatched junction bases: 6. The CDR3 coding sequence is TGTGCCAGCAGACAGACAGGGATATCTGGGGCCAACGTCCTGACTTTC. Its translation: CASRQTGISGANVLTF.

This sequence joins TRBV6-4 and TRBJ2-7; 10 positions agree with TRBD1. Germline-derived CDR1 and CDR2 are MRHNA and SNTAGT. The V gene end was trimmed by 8 bases and the J gene end by 5 bases; junction bases not matched to a gene: 9. The CDR3 loop spans 14 amino acids. CDR3 in DNA: TGTGCCAGCCTAGACCGGGACAGGGGAAACGAGCAGTACTTC. This codes for CASLDRDRGNEQYF.

The chain carries TRBV19 and TRBJ2-7, with TRBD1 matching 7 bases. The junction had 13 bases not matched to a gene; V was cut back by 5 bases and J by 6 bases. This CDR3 region has 15 residues. CDR1 LNHDA and CDR2 SQIVND come from the germline V gene (reference sequence). The CDR3 here is CASSPRDSPLREQYF. The CDR3 bases are TGTGCCAGTAGTCCCCGGGACAGCCCTCTCCGCGAGCAGTACTTC.

The chain employs TRBV9 and TRBJ1-1; D is possibly TRBD1 (6 bases). The CDR3 covers 15 residues. Per the germline V gene, CDR1 is SGDLS and CDR2 is YYNGEE. Trimming took 3 bases from V and 10 from J, leaving 22 bases between them. In DNA form, the CDR3 reads TGTGCCAGCAGCGCTCAACTGGGGGGCCGTATGACAGCTTTCTTT. Its protein is CASSAQLGGRMTAFF.